These 12 T cell receptor beta chains were sequenced from one sample in a study of blood T cell repertoires in COVID-19. Profiling relied on immunoSEQ multiplex PCR, and the TCRdb table lists in-frame clones only, not all of them. The sample gives some 400,000 clones, 70% to 90% of which show up once; 1% to 1.5% is in the top ten. The sample taken for sequencing was PBMCs or T cells enriched from blood (not recorded which). The receptors stem from a man aged 25 to 40 who had recovered from COVID-19.

The rearrangement links TRBV5-4 to TRBJ1-2, with 7 bases that match TRBD1. Looked up from germline, CDR1 is SGHNT and CDR2 is YYREEE (reference sequence). V was pared by 4 bases and J by 3 bases, with 6 bases of the junction left unmatched. The CDR3 length is 14 residues. This CDR3 reads CASSLGTEHYGYTF. The DNA for the CDR3 is TGTGCCAGCAGCCTCGGGACAGAACACTATGGCTACACCTTC.

This rearrangement joins TRBV3-1 (or the pseudogene TRBV3-2) to TRBJ1-2; the match to TRBD1 covers 9 bases. The CDR3 covers 16 residues. With V trimmed by 3 bases and J by 4 bases, 9 bases remained unmatched. Germline-derived CDR1 and CDR2 are LGHDT and YNNKEL (reference sequence). CDR3 protein: CASSHGTGLGIYGYTF. Written as DNA, the CDR3 is TGTGCCAGCAGCCACGGGACAGGGTTGGGGATCTATGGCTACACCTTC.

The J gene is TRBJ2-1, the V gene TRBV24-1; 13 bases align to TRBD2. V trimming: 3 bases; J trimming: 7 bases; junction bases outside the gene matches: 5. This CDR3 is built from 16 residues. Germline values: CDR1 KGHDR, CDR2 SFDVKD. The CDR3 DNA reads TGTGCCACCAGTGATGCGGGACTAGCGGGGTGTAATGAGCAGTTCTTC. Its translation is CATSDAGLAGCNEQFF.

V usage is TRBV4-1 and J usage is TRBJ2-2; D is possibly TRBD2 (6 bases). In germline, CDR1 is MGHRA, CDR2 YSYEKL. Between the trimmed V and J ends, which lost 5 bases and 1 base, there was a span of 26 bases. The CDR3 loop spans 20 amino acids. CDR3 sequence reads: CASSSVKPFGREWNTGELFF. The CDR3 nucleotides are TGCGCCAGCAGCTCAGTGAAACCGTTTGGGCGGGAATGGAACACCGGGGAGCTGTTTTTT.

The rearrangement joins TRBV2 to TRBJ2-1, with 9 bases lining up with TRBD2. The CDR3 is 14 amino acids. CDR1 and CDR2 from the germline V gene are SNHLY and FYNNEI. Trimming took 7 bases from V and 7 from J; bases not matched to a gene: 8. CDR3 nucleotide sequence: TGTGCCAGCAACGGCGGGGGGGCCAGAAATGAGCAGTTCTTC. Translation: CASNGGGARNEQFF. Full variable domain (rest looked up from reference TRBV2 and TRBJ2-1): EPEVTQTPSHQVTQMGQEVILRCVPISNHLYFYWYRQILGQKVEFLVSFYNNEISEKSEIFDDQFSVERPDGSNFTLKIRSTKLEDSAMYFCASNGGGARNEQFFGPGTRLTVL.

The chain links TRBV7-2 to TRBJ1-4, with a possible D match to TRBD1 (6 bases). Per germline, CDR1 SGHTA and CDR2 FQGNSA. Between the trimmed V and J ends, which lost 4 bases and 3 bases, there was a span of 12 bases. This CDR3 is 15 amino acids long. This CDR3 reads CASSSSGQPNEKLFF. CDR3 coding DNA: TGTGCCAGCAGCTCCTCCGGACAGCCTAATGAAAAACTGTTTTTT.

At least ten counts were recorded for this clone. The chain's CDR3 is CASSVETDYGYTF. CDR3 sequence (DNA): TGTGCCAGCAGCGTAGAAACAGACTATGGCTACACCTTC. The J gene is TRBJ1-2, the V gene TRBV9; no clear D. V was shortened by 0 bases and J by 3 bases, with 6 bases between the two germline ends. Germline assignment: CDR1 SGDLS and CDR2 YYNGEE. CDR3 length equals 13 residues.

The chain combines TRBV5-1 with TRBJ1-4; no firm D call. Germline CDR1 is SGHRS and CDR2 is YFSETQ. V lost 2 bases to trimming and J lost 2 bases, with 7 bases between them. CDR3 size: 14 residues. In DNA form, the CDR3 reads TGCGCCAGCAGCTTTGGAGGGACTAATGAAAAACTGTTTTTT. Translating gives CASSFGGTNEKLFF.

The V gene is TRBV15, the J gene TRBJ2-2, with TRBD1 identical over 7 bases. J gave up 3 bases and V 6 bases, and 10 bases lay outside the gene matches. The CDR3 spans 16 residues. Germline-derived CDR1 and CDR2 are LNHNV and YYDKDF (reference sequence). The CDR3 nucleotides are TGTGCCACCAGTCCAGATCGGGACAGCTACACCGGGGAGCTGTTTTTT. It yields the protein CATSPDRDSYTGELFF.

Regarding this clone: Other DNA sequences from this sample encode an identical CDR3 as well. The rearrangement links TRBV20-1 to TRBJ2-5; D is possibly TRBD1 (5 bases). Trimming stripped 5 bases from V and 4 bases from J, with 8 bases between. CDR3 length: 11 amino acids. CDR1 is DFQATT, CDR2 SNEGSKA, per germline (reference sequence). CDR3 in DNA: TGCAGTGCTGAAGGGGTAGAGACCCAGTACTTC. It translates to CSAEGVETQYF.

The CDR3 loop reads CASSEALGQSPLHF. CDR3 bases: TGTGCCAGCAGTGAAGCATTAGGACAGTCACCCCTCCACTTT. V gene TRBV6-1 combines with J gene TRBJ1-6; D possibly corresponds to TRBD1 (6 bases). Germline lookup yields CDR1 MNHNS and CDR2 SASEGT. V was trimmed by 0 bases and J by 10 bases, leaving 10 bases between them. The CDR3 loop spans 14 amino acids.

The genes are TRBV14 and TRBJ1-1, with D perhaps TRBD1 (6 bases). This CDR3 has 14 residues. Trimming stripped 2 bases from V and 0 bases from J, with 7 bases between. Germline V gene data show CDR1 as SGHDN and CDR2 as FVKESK. Here the CDR3 reads CASSQWTVNTEAFF. In DNA, the CDR3 is TGTGCCAGCAGCCAATGGACAGTGAACACTGAAGCTTTCTTT.